A single T cell receptor (beta chain) is shown here with its context. The germline V gene has CDR1 SNHLY and CDR2 FYNNEI. This CDR3 is 17 amino acids long. V lost 8 bases and J lost 0; bases outside the gene matches: 11. MiXCR, run by TCRdb on the RT-PCR reads, gives a single entry per CDR3 protein. The data show about a million distinct CDR3 sequences, around 17% seen once. The data originate from a study of patients and donors after allogeneic stem cell transplantation. The sequence came from a human donor who was either an allogeneic HSCT recipient or a stem cell or donor lymphocyte infusion donor (not recorded which). It is not recorded whose cells these are; they may come from a transplant donor. The rearrangement uses TRBV2 and TRBJ2-1; 9 nucleotides line up with TRBD2. The sample consisted of blood, either unsorted or a sorted T cell fraction (not recorded which). In DNA, the CDR3 is TGTGCCAGCTCACTGGGGGCGGGAGGGCCCTCCTACAATGAGCAGTTCTTC. It specifies CASSLGAGGPSYNEQFF.